These 27 T cell receptor beta chains share one sample of origin, sequenced in a study of T cells of healthy individuals (dated 2018 in TCRdb). The method behind the library was 5' RACE. TCRdb records Illumina MiSeq as the sequencer. The public reads were quality trimmed at Q25 with fastp and then assembled into clones with MiXCR by TCRdb, keeping productive beta chains. Each entry merges the rows of one CDR3 protein and shows their most common DNA and genes. Within this sample are about 100,000 distinct CDR3 sequences, with around 17% of them counted one time only. Of the sample, around 6.5% is held by the ten largest clones. The receptors here all came from a human donor in good health.

This clonotype has a handful of counts. The chain combines TRBV20-1 with TRBJ1-2, with 10 positions matching TRBD1. CDR1 and CDR2 (germline): DFQATT, SNEGSKA (reference sequence). The CDR3 has 15 amino acids. The J segment lost 0 bases and the V segment lost 7 bases, leaving 8 bases of the junction unmatched. The DNA of the CDR3 is TGCAGTGTTGGGACAGGGGTTTCAACTAACTATGGCTACACCTTC. Its translation is CSVGTGVSTNYGYTF.

There are many counts of this clonotype. The gene calls are TRBV7-8 and TRBJ2-3, with TRBD2 matching 8 bases. The trim removed 6 bases at V and 1 base at J, leaving 18 bases unmatched. Per germline, CDR1 SGHVS and CDR2 FQNEAQ. This CDR3 spans 19 amino acids. CDR3 amino acids: CASSQPPGNPGLGTDTQYF. The CDR3 bases are TGTGCCAGCAGTCAACCCCCGGGGAACCCGGGACTAGGCACAGATACGCAGTATTTT.

This chain links TRBV6-2 or TRBV6-3 with TRBJ2-5; TRBD1 agrees at 8 bases. V lost 4 bases, J lost 5 bases, and 9 bases stayed unmatched. This CDR3 comprises 15 residues. CDR1 is MNHEY, CDR2 SVGEGT, per germline. The CDR3 DNA follows: TGTGCCAGCAGTTTGGACAGGGCCGGCAGGGAGACCCAGTACTTC. It is translated as CASSLDRAGRETQYF.

In this sample, this clonotype turned up many times. The chain links TRBV12-3 or TRBV12-4 to TRBJ2-7; possible D gene TRBD1, 5 bases. The ends were cut back, 1 base at V and 2 bases at J, with 12 bases in the middle. The CDR3 runs to 15 residues. As DNA, the CDR3 is TGTGCCAGCAGTTTAGTACAGGCACAAACCTACGAGCAGTACTTC. This sequence encodes CASSLVQAQTYEQYF.

This clonotype occurred a few times. The chain combines TRBV7-8 with TRBJ1-1, with 9 bases aligning to TRBD1. Germline V CDR1 and CDR2: SGHVS, FQNEAQ. The CDR3 consists of 14 residues. The trim removed 4 bases at V and 5 bases at J, leaving 5 bases unmatched. CDR3 protein: CASSSDRGDTEAFF. The CDR3 DNA is TGTGCCAGCAGCTCGGACAGGGGAGATACTGAAGCTTTCTTT.

As for this clonotype: This clone may be a read error of a much larger clone one base away. The chain couples TRBV10-3 to TRBJ2-3; D may be TRBD1 (5 bases). V dropped 4 bases and J dropped 2 bases, with 13 bases sitting between them. The germline V gene has CDR1 ENHRY and CDR2 SYGVKD. The CDR3 covers 15 residues. CDR3 bases: TGTGCCATCAGTGTCGCACAGGCCCACACAGATACGCAGTATTTT. It specifies CAISVAQAHTDTQYF.

The chain combines TRBV20-1 with TRBJ1-1; a weak D match, TRBD1 (6 bases). Trimming stripped 7 bases from V and 0 bases from J, with 15 bases between. This CDR3 has 14 amino acids. The germline gives CDR1 DFQATT, CDR2 SNEGSKA (reference sequence). The CDR3 is CSDSSGAMNTEAFF. DNA for the CDR3: TGCAGTGATTCTTCAGGGGCAATGAACACTGAAGCTTTCTTT.

The chain joins TRBV4-3 to TRBJ1-1; 7 bases align to TRBD1. This CDR3 spans 16 amino acids. V lost 0 bases, J lost 4 bases, and 8 bases stayed unmatched. Germline values: CDR1 LGHNA, CDR2 YSLEER. Here the CDR3 DNA reads TGCGCCAGCAGCCAAGATAGGGACAGCTGGGGCACTGAAGCTTTCTTT. Protein: CASSQDRDSWGTEAFF.

In regard to this clonotype: At one boundary the junction diverges from the germline segment, which might be a read error. V is TRBV4-1 and J is TRBJ2-1; 8 bases are shared with TRBD1. The CDR3 totals 16 residues. CDR1 is MGHRA, CDR2 YSYEKL, per germline. CDR3 protein: CAISLLPGTGRNEQFF. As DNA, the CDR3 is TGCGCCATCAGCCTCTTGCCCGGGACAGGTAGAAATGAGCAGTTCTTC.

This clonotype was recorded many times. The V and J genes are TRBV6-5 and TRBJ2-1; 8 nucleotides align to TRBD2. CDR1 and CDR2 from the germline V gene are MNHEY and SVGAGI. The CDR3 covers 16 residues. V dropped 6 bases and J dropped 3; count of bases not matched to a gene: 10. DNA for the CDR3: TGTGCCAGCAGCACTAAGCGGGAGATGAACTACAATGAGCAGTTCTTC. As protein: CASSTKREMNYNEQFF.

This clonotype appeared a few times. V and J are TRBV20-1 and TRBJ1-5, with D perhaps matching TRBD1 (5 bases). The CDR3 sequence is 12 residues long. In germline, CDR1 is DFQATT, CDR2 SNEGSKA (reference sequence). The V end was cut by 6 bases, the J end by 7 bases, with 13 bases between. In DNA form, the CDR3 reads TGCAGTGCCAGAATCGGGGGACAGCCCCAGCATTTT. This encodes CSARIGGQPQHF.

This clonotype was found many times. DNA of the CDR3: TGTGCCAGCAGCTTTAACTCCCTCCTAGCCAAAAACATTCAGTACTTC. This gives the protein CASSFNSLLAKNIQYF. V is TRBV13 and J is TRBJ2-4; no reliable D call. CDR3 length: 16 amino acids. Germline CDR1 PRHDT, CDR2 FYEKMQ (reference sequence). V lost 3 bases to trimming and J lost 0 bases, with 12 bases between them.

V and J are TRBV29-1 and TRBJ2-5; 7 bases map to TRBD2. CDR1 is SQVTM and CDR2 is ANQGSEA in the germline V gene. The V and J ends lost 3 bases and 0 bases, in that order; junction bases with no gene match: 1. The CDR3 spans 13 residues. The CDR3 sequence: CSVEGGNQETQYF. In DNA, the CDR3 is TGCAGCGTTGAGGGGGGGAACCAAGAGACCCAGTACTTC. The entire variable domain, with the rest obtained from reference TRBV29-1 and TRBJ2-5, is as follows: SAVISQKPSRDICQRGTSLTIQCQVDSQVTMMFWYRQQPGQSLTLIATANQGSEATYESGFVIDKFPISRPNLTFSTLTVSNMSPEDSSIYLCSVEGGNQETQYFGPGTRLLVL.

The J gene is TRBJ2-5, the V gene TRBV7-2; the match to TRBD2 covers 7 bases. Germline V gene sequence: CDR1 SGHTA, CDR2 FQGNSA. The CDR3 sequence is 13 residues long. V shed 5 bases and J 1 base; nucleotides not matched to a gene: 1. The CDR3 sequence is CASSGGVQETQYF. CDR3 bases: TGTGCCAGCAGCGGGGGGGTCCAAGAGACCCAGTACTTC.

The J gene is TRBJ2-1, the V gene TRBV6-2 or TRBV6-3, with D maybe TRBD2 (5 bases). The germline V gene has CDR1 MNHEY and CDR2 SVGEGT. The CDR3 is 15 residues long. Between the trimmed V and J ends, which lost 6 bases and 4 bases, there was a span of 16 bases. The chain's CDR3 is CASSSAGRVYNEQFF. In nucleotides, the CDR3 is TGTGCCAGCAGCTCCGCGGGTCGGGTGTACAATGAGCAGTTCTTC.

Only a few counts were recorded for this clonotype. The chain recombines TRBV20-1 with TRBJ2-1; possibly TRBD2 for D (5 bases). The ends were cut back, 6 bases at V and 8 bases at J, with 17 bases in the middle. Germline assignment: CDR1 DFQATT and CDR2 SNEGSKA (reference sequence). The length of the CDR3 is 13 residues. This chain's CDR3 is CSAPRLAIYEQFF. The CDR3, as DNA: TGCAGTGCCCCCCGGCTAGCAATATATGAGCAGTTCTTC.

This clonotype was picked up many times. The chain has TRBV20-1 and TRBJ1-6, with D perhaps matching TRBD1 (6 bases). The CDR3 is 13 residues long. Germline V gene sequence: CDR1 DFQATT, CDR2 SNEGSKA (reference sequence). Trimming pared 7 bases from V and 7 bases from J, leaving 14 bases between. DNA for the CDR3: TGCAGTGGTCAGGGGTTCGAAAATTCACCCCTCCACTTT. Residues: CSGQGFENSPLHF.

This sequence joins TRBV19 and TRBJ1-5; no firm D call. The CDR3 has 14 residues. Germline V gene data show CDR1 as LNHDA and CDR2 as SQIVND (reference sequence). V was pared by 4 bases and J by 3 bases, with 10 bases between. The CDR3 region has the DNA TGTGCCAGTAGTAATAAAAGGGACAATCAGCCCCAGCATTTT. It codes for CASSNKRDNQPQHF.

This clonotype has ten or more counts. The chain couples TRBV20-1 to TRBJ2-5; 13 bases map to TRBD2. V was pared by 2 bases and J by 3 bases, with 6 bases of the junction left unmatched. Germline V gene data show CDR1 as DFQATT and CDR2 as SNEGSKA (reference sequence). The CDR3 covers 16 residues. The CDR3 reads CSARRRTSGSKETQYF. The CDR3 DNA is TGCAGTGCTAGACGTAGGACTAGCGGGAGTAAAGAGACCCAGTACTTC.

Many counts were recorded for this clonotype. In DNA, the CDR3 is TGTGCCAGCAGGTCTAGCGGGAGTACCTACAATGAGCAGTTCTTC. The encoded protein is CASRSSGSTYNEQFF. V gene TRBV12-3 or TRBV12-4 combines with J gene TRBJ2-1; 10 nucleotides agree with TRBD2. J lost 2 bases, V lost 6 bases, and 4 bases had no gene match. The CDR3 spans 15 residues.

The genes are TRBV20-1 and TRBJ2-5; 13 bases align to TRBD2. Germline CDR1 reads DFQATT; CDR2 reads SNEGSKA (reference sequence). CDR3 length: 16 amino acids. V lost 3 bases to trimming and J lost 4 bases; unmatched junction nucleotides: 8. DNA of the CDR3: TGCAGTGCTAGTATACTAGCGGGGGGGGGGGCAGAGACCCAGTACTTC. Its translation: CSASILAGGGAETQYF.

V usage is TRBV14 and J usage is TRBJ2-1, with D possibly matching TRBD1 (6 bases). V gave up 5 bases and J gave up 7 bases, with 27 bases separating them. The CDR3 sequence is 18 residues long. Germline assignment: CDR1 SGHDN and CDR2 FVKESK. The CDR3 region has the DNA TGTGCCAGCAGCAGGACAGCGGTAGGAATGGGTCTACGGAATGAGCAGTTCTTC. Its protein is CASSRTAVGMGLRNEQFF. Using reference TRBV14 and TRBJ2-1 for the parts outside the CDR3, the full variable domain is EAGVTQFPSHSVIEKGQTVTLRCDPISGHDNLYWYRRVMGKEIKFLLHFVKESKQDESGMPNNRFLAERTGGTYSTLKVQPAELEDSGVYFCASSRTAVGMGLRNEQFFGPGTRLTVL.

The chain joins TRBV20-1 to TRBJ2-2; TRBD2 matches at 10 bases. The trim removed 1 base at V and 6 bases at J, leaving 5 bases unmatched. CDR3 length: 15 amino acids. The V gene's germline CDR1 is DFQATT and CDR2 SNEGSKA (reference sequence). This CDR3 reads CSARAPSGGPGELFF. The CDR3 nucleotides are TGCAGTGCTAGAGCACCTAGCGGGGGACCCGGGGAGCTGTTTTTT.

This clonotype was observed many times. The chain recombines TRBV18 with TRBJ2-1; possible D gene TRBD1, 5 bases. Trimming left V 1 base short and J 9 bases short, with 19 bases between. CDR1 and CDR2 from the germline V gene are KGHSH and LQKENI. The CDR3 is made up of 16 amino acids. CDR3 DNA sequence: TGTGCCAGCTCACCACGGGGCGCGCTAGGGCTCGGTGAGCAGTTCTTC. This translates into CASSPRGALGLGEQFF.

The rearrangement uses TRBV4-1 and TRBJ1-6; perhaps TRBD1 as D (6 bases). The CDR3 is 17 amino acids. The ends were cut back, 1 base at V and 4 bases at J, with 14 bases in the middle. The germline gives CDR1 MGHRA, CDR2 YSYEKL. The CDR3 region has the DNA TGCGCCAGCAGCCAAGTGGGGGGGCCTCGATATAATTCACCCCTCCACTTT. Its translation is CASSQVGGPRYNSPLHF.

This clonotype was detected only a few times. The gene calls are TRBV9 and TRBJ2-1, with a tentative D call TRBD2 (6 bases). CDR1 and CDR2 from the germline V gene are SGDLS and YYNGEE. The CDR3 runs to 12 residues. The V end lost 0 bases, the J end lost 9 bases, and 7 bases lay between the germline ends. The chain's CDR3 is CASSVDGGEQFF. CDR3 DNA: TGTGCCAGCAGCGTAGACGGGGGTGAGCAGTTCTTC.

This clonotype was recorded at least ten times. V is TRBV6-5 and J is TRBJ1-4; D perhaps matches TRBD1 (6 bases). The V gene lost 7 bases and the J gene lost 7 bases, with 19 bases spanning the gap. CDR1 and CDR2 (germline): MNHEY, SVGAGI. The CDR3 runs to 15 residues. CDR3 sequence: CASTRGAGEGEKLFF. The CDR3 DNA follows: TGTGCCAGCACCCGGGGGGCAGGAGAAGGTGAAAAACTGTTTTTT.